A single sample gave rise to the 22 T cell receptor beta chains below, sequenced in a study of blood T cell repertoires in COVID-19. Clones were read by immunoSEQ multiplex PCR, and TCRdb kept only the in-frame ones, dropping some. Of some 280,000 clones in the sample, around 81% were seen once. Sequences were obtained from peripheral blood. The source is a woman aged 45-59 years with active or convalescent COVID-19.

This clone showed up just a few times. The chain couples TRBV6-2 or TRBV6-3 to TRBJ2-1, with 16 positions matching TRBD2. CDR3 length: 20 amino acids. J lost 0 bases, V lost 4 bases, and 9 bases had no gene match. In germline, CDR1 is MNHEY, CDR2 SVGEGT. The CDR3, as DNA: TGTGCCAGCAGTTTCCCGGGACTAGCGGGAGGGCATAGCTCCTACAATGAGCAGTTCTTC. As protein: CASSFPGLAGGHSSYNEQFF.

The chain joins TRBV7-9 to TRBJ2-7; TRBD2 might be the D (6 bases). This CDR3 spans 17 amino acids. With 5 bases removed from V and 2 bases from J, the gap between germline ends came to 22 bases. CDR1 is SEHNR and CDR2 is FQNEAQ in the germline V gene (reference sequence). CDR3 region: CASSASRSPGLPYEQYF. The DNA for the CDR3 is TGTGCCAGCAGCGCCTCCAGGAGTCCGGGACTTCCCTACGAGCAGTACTTC.

The chain is built from TRBV3-1 (or the pseudogene TRBV3-2) and TRBJ2-3; maybe TRBD2 (6 bases). V shed 1 base and J shed 1 base, with 15 bases lying between them. In germline, CDR1 is LGHDT, CDR2 YNNKEL (reference sequence). The CDR3 runs to 17 residues. This CDR3 is CASSQGLGRGGTDTQYF. The CDR3 DNA follows: TGTGCCAGCAGCCAAGGACTCGGGAGAGGTGGCACAGATACGCAGTATTTT.

V gene TRBV4-1 combines with J gene TRBJ2-1; a possible D gene is TRBD2 (5 bases). Looked up from germline, CDR1 is MGHRA and CDR2 is YSYEKL. The CDR3 runs to 15 residues. V was shortened by 4 bases and J by 5 bases, with 15 bases between the two germline ends. CDR3 nucleotide sequence: TGCGCCAGCAGCCGAGGTAGCGCCACTAACAATGAGCAGTTCTTC. Its translation: CASSRGSATNNEQFF.

The chain couples TRBV10-3 to TRBJ2-7; 11 bases map to TRBD2. Germline CDR1 and CDR2: ENHRY and SYGVKD. Trimming cost V 2 bases and J 5 bases; bases outside gene matches: 2. The CDR3 consists of 14 residues. Written as DNA, the CDR3 is TGTGCCATCAGTGAGCCTAGCGGGAGGAACGAGCAGTACTTC. Encoded protein: CAISEPSGRNEQYF.

The J gene is TRBJ2-5, the V gene TRBV5-1; 14 bases fit TRBD2. The ends lost 0 bases at V and 2 bases at J; junction bases unmatched: 9. This CDR3 region has 19 residues. Germline lookup yields CDR1 SGHRS and CDR2 YFSETQ. CDR3 DNA sequence: TGCGCCAGCAGCTTGGCACCGACTAGCGGGAGGGGGTGGCAAGAGACCCAGTACTTC. Amino acid sequence: CASSLAPTSGRGWQETQYF. The variable domain in full, with the rest retrieved from reference TRBV5-1 and TRBJ2-5, is KAGVTQTPRYLIKTRGQQVTLSCSPISGHRSVSWYQQTPGQGLQFLFEYFSETQRNKGNFPGRFSGRQFSNSRSEMNVSTLELGDSALYLCASSLAPTSGRGWQETQYFGPGTRLLVL.

The chain links TRBV4-2 to TRBJ2-1; weak D call: TRBD1 (7 bases). The CDR3 is 17 residues long. Germline V gene sequence: CDR1 LGHNA, CDR2 YNFKEQ. V shed 4 bases and J shed 4 bases, with 20 bases lying between them. CDR3 sequence: CASSRGGGTDGYNEQFF. The CDR3 coding sequence is TGTGCCAGCAGCCGCGGTGGCGGGACAGATGGTTACAATGAGCAGTTCTTC.

The chain has TRBV18 and TRBJ1-2; 7 bases agree with TRBD1. Germline V lookup: CDR1 KGHSH, CDR2 LQKENI. V lost 6 bases and J lost 0; bases outside the gene matches: 7. The CDR3 consists of 15 residues. CDR3 bases: TGTGCCAGCTCGGAGGGGGCGGAAGCTAACTATGGCTACACCTTC. Encoded protein: CASSEGAEANYGYTF.

This clone was seen a few times. The CDR3 is CASTRGVYQETQYF. Written as DNA, the CDR3 is TGTGCCAGCACCAGGGGCGTGTACCAAGAGACCCAGTACTTC. The chain links TRBV2 to TRBJ2-5; D is perhaps TRBD1 (6 bases). In germline, CDR1 is SNHLY, CDR2 FYNNEI. CDR3 length: 14 amino acids. V was shortened by 7 bases and J by 0 bases, with 12 bases between the two germline ends.

In DNA form, the CDR3 reads TGTGCCAGCAGCTCCACCGGGGAGCTGTTTTTT. It yields the protein CASSSTGELFF. This chain joins TRBV6-6 and TRBJ2-2; D remains unclear. The CDR3 sequence is 11 residues long. With 6 bases removed from V and 4 bases from J, the gap between germline ends came to 3 bases. Germline V lookup: CDR1 MNHNY, CDR2 SVGAGI (reference sequence).

The chain carries TRBV7-9 and TRBJ2-5; 8 bases line up with TRBD1. Per the germline V gene, CDR1 is SEHNR and CDR2 is FQNEAQ (reference sequence). The CDR3 runs to 16 residues. V lost 2 bases, J lost 4 bases, and 9 bases stayed unmatched. CDR3 nucleotides: TGTGCCAGCAGCTTATTCGGGACAGGTTATCGAGAGACCCAGTACTTC. It yields the protein CASSLFGTGYRETQYF. The full variable domain, rest sourced from reference TRBV7-9 and TRBJ2-5, is DTGVSQNPRHKITKRGQNVTFRCDPISEHNRLYWYRQTLGQGPEFLTYFQNEAQLEKSRLLSDRFSAERPKGSFSTLEIQRTEQGDSAMYLCASSLFGTGYRETQYFGPGTRLLVL.

The rearrangement links TRBV28 to TRBJ2-4; D perhaps matches TRBD1 (7 bases). CDR1 and CDR2 from the germline V gene are MDHEN and SYDVKM. This CDR3 contains 16 residues. V was pared by 3 bases and J by 7 bases, with 19 bases between. The CDR3 reads CASSLPEGAMTNIQYF. In DNA, the CDR3 is TGTGCCAGCAGTTTGCCGGAGGGGGCGATGACGAACATTCAGTACTTC.

This sequence joins TRBV7-9 and TRBJ2-7, with no clear D. The germline V gene has CDR1 SEHNR and CDR2 FQNEAQ (reference sequence). The CDR3 consists of 12 residues. Trimming pared 4 bases from V and 2 bases from J, leaving 6 bases between. The CDR3 region is CASSSDTYEQYF. In DNA, the CDR3 is TGTGCCAGCAGCTCCGACACCTACGAGCAGTACTTC.

This clone was seen more than once but under ten times. Other DNA sequences in the same sample also yield this CDR3. This chain connects TRBV18 to TRBJ2-1; a weak D match, TRBD1 (6 bases). CDR3 length: 16 residues. Trimming took off 3 bases at V and 0 bases at J, with 12 bases between the two ends. CDR1 is KGHSH, CDR2 LQKENI, per germline. As DNA, the CDR3 is TGTGCCAGCTCACCCGGACAAGGGGGCTCCTACAATGAGCAGTTCTTC. This gives the protein CASSPGQGGSYNEQFF.

This sequence joins TRBV6-5 and TRBJ2-1, with D possibly matching TRBD2 (5 bases). V lost 0 bases and J lost 5, with 8 bases in between. Per the germline V gene, CDR1 is MNHEY and CDR2 is SVGAGI. The CDR3 spans 14 residues. In DNA form, the CDR3 reads TGTGCCAGCAGTTACTCGGGAGAGGACAATGAGCAGTTCTTC. Translation gives CASSYSGEDNEQFF.

The V gene is TRBV7-2, the J gene TRBJ1-5; no firm D call. Per the germline V gene, CDR1 is SGHTA and CDR2 is FQGNSA. This CDR3 comprises 13 residues. Trimming took off 5 bases at V and 0 bases at J, with 5 bases between the two ends. The CDR3 DNA is TGTGCCAGCAGCGACAATAGCAATCAGCCCCAGCATTTT. Translating it yields CASSDNSNQPQHF. Using reference TRBV7-2 and TRBJ1-5 for the parts outside the CDR3, the full variable domain is GAGVSQSPSNKVTEKGKDVELRCDPISGHTALYWYRQSLGQGLEFLIYFQGNSAPDKSGLPSDRFSAERTGGSVSTLTIQRTQQEDSAVYLCASSDNSNQPQHFGDGTRLSIL.

This rearrangement joins TRBV28 to TRBJ1-2; 7 positions match TRBD1. This CDR3 contains 16 residues. Per germline, CDR1 MDHEN and CDR2 SYDVKM. Germline trimming cut 5 bases from V and 2 bases from J; bases unmatched to any gene: 11. Written as DNA, the CDR3 is TGTGCCAGCAGTGTCACTTCGGACAGGAGGAACTATGGCTACACCTTC. Amino acids: CASSVTSDRRNYGYTF.

This sequence joins TRBV10-3 and TRBJ2-6, with 8 bases lining up with TRBD1. Germline V CDR1 and CDR2: ENHRY, SYGVKD. The CDR3 spans 17 residues. V lost 10 bases and J lost 0; bases outside the gene matches: 11. Here the CDR3 DNA reads TGTGCCACCAGCTCCGGACAGGGAGGCTCTGGGGCCAACGTCCTGACTTTC. Translating it yields CATSSGQGGSGANVLTF.

This chain connects TRBV19 to TRBJ2-1; TRBD2 matches at 7 bases. Germline CDR1 is LNHDA and CDR2 is SQIVND (reference sequence). CDR3 length: 15 residues. V trimming: 5 bases; J trimming: 6 bases; junction bases outside the gene matches: 10. The CDR3 bases are TGTGCCAGTAGTGTCGGCGGGACTACCTTCAATGAGCAGTTCTTC. Protein product: CASSVGGTTFNEQFF.

The rearrangement uses TRBV2 and TRBJ1-5; 8 bases match TRBD1. From germline, CDR1 is SNHLY and CDR2 FYNNEI. V gave up 6 bases and J gave up 7 bases; unmatched junction bases: 8. The length of the CDR3 is 14 residues. In nucleotides, the CDR3 is TGTGCCAGCAGCAAGACAGGGGTGATGCAGCCCCAGCATTTT. Protein: CASSKTGVMQPQHF.

The CDR3: CASSPLGTGEYNSPLHF. In DNA form, the CDR3 reads TGTGCCAGTAGTCCATTGGGGACAGGAGAATATAATTCACCCCTCCACTTT. V usage is TRBV19 and J usage is TRBJ1-6, with TRBD1 matching 8 bases. Germline V gene sequence: CDR1 LNHDA, CDR2 SQIVND (reference sequence). V lost 5 bases to trimming and J lost 4 bases; unmatched junction nucleotides: 10. The CDR3 extends over 17 amino acids.

This chain uses TRBV7-2 with TRBJ2-3; 8 bases agree with TRBD2. This CDR3 has 16 residues. V shed 1 base, J shed 11 bases, and the junction held 14 bases outside the gene matches. Germline V gene sequence: CDR1 SGHTA, CDR2 FQGNSA. CDR3: CASSLGGLAGELGQYF. CDR3 nucleotides: TGTGCCAGCAGCTTAGGCGGGCTAGCGGGTGAGCTTGGGCAGTATTTT.